These T cell receptor beta chains were read from a single sample in a study of T cell responses to AZD1222 COVID-19 vaccine. Data came from immunoSEQ multiplex PCR; TCRdb stores just in-frame clones and leaves some out. The table has 90,000 to 140,000 clones, around nine tenths seen once. Sample: peripheral blood, taken on day 0 of AZD1222 vaccination. These receptors were collected from an adult in good health. Each CDR3 is given with its conserved first and last residue. Fields, in order: clone size, CDR3 length, V gene, D gene, J gene, CDR3 DNA, CDR3 protein. D genes are given only for firm matches. Clone size is shown for a subset of rows, as once, few, many or a class of expanded clone.

clone_size: -; cdr3_length: 15; v_call: TRBV4-1; d_call: -; j_call: TRBJ1-2; cdr3_nt: TGCGCCAGCAGCCCGCTAGGACCTCAGGGGTATGGCTACACCTTC; cdr3_aa: CASSPLGPQGYGYTF
clone_size: -; cdr3_length: 16; v_call: TRBV25-1; d_call: -; j_call: TRBJ2-3; cdr3_nt: TGTGCCAGCAGTGAGAGGGTTGTCGGCTGGGGTGATACGCAGTATTTT; cdr3_aa: CASSERVVGWGDTQYF
clone_size: once; cdr3_length: 12; v_call: TRBV2; d_call: -; j_call: TRBJ1-2; cdr3_nt: TGTGCCAGGTTGAGGGAGGGGTATGGCTACACCTTC; cdr3_aa: CARLREGYGYTF
clone_size: -; cdr3_length: 14; v_call: TRBV11-2; d_call: -; j_call: TRBJ1-1; cdr3_nt: TGTGCCAGCAGCTTGGGCAGGGCGACCACTGAAGCTTTCTTT; cdr3_aa: CASSLGRATTEAFF
clone_size: -; cdr3_length: 17; v_call: TRBV3-1/TRBV3-2; d_call: -; j_call: TRBJ2-3; cdr3_nt: TGTGCCAGCAGCCAAAAGGGAGGGGGGGCTAGCACAGATACGCAGTATTTT; cdr3_aa: CASSQKGGGASTDTQYF
clone_size: -; cdr3_length: 16; v_call: TRBV4-1; d_call: -; j_call: TRBJ2-5; cdr3_nt: TGCGCCAGCAGCCAAGACCCCGTCGATTCTGGAGAGACCCAGTACTTC; cdr3_aa: CASSQDPVDSGETQYF
clone_size: -; cdr3_length: 16; v_call: TRBV5-5; d_call: TRBD1; j_call: TRBJ2-5; cdr3_nt: TGTGCCAGCAGCGCCGGTGACAGGGTAGTGCGAGAGACCCAGTACTTC; cdr3_aa: CASSAGDRVVRETQYF
clone_size: -; cdr3_length: 16; v_call: TRBV11-2; d_call: TRBD2; j_call: TRBJ2-5; cdr3_nt: TGTGCCAGCAGCTCCACCCGGGGGGGATTACAAGAGACCCAGTACTTC; cdr3_aa: CASSSTRGGLQETQYF
clone_size: -; cdr3_length: 14; v_call: TRBV27; d_call: -; j_call: TRBJ1-1; cdr3_nt: TGTGCCAGCAGTTTAGGGGGCCTGAACACTGAAGCTTTCTTT; cdr3_aa: CASSLGGLNTEAFF
clone_size: once; cdr3_length: 14; v_call: TRBV24-1; d_call: -; j_call: TRBJ2-1; cdr3_nt: TGTGCCACCAGTGATCCGAGTTACTACAATGAGCAGTTCTTC; cdr3_aa: CATSDPSYYNEQFF
clone_size: -; cdr3_length: 13; v_call: TRBV11-2; d_call: -; j_call: TRBJ2-2; cdr3_nt: TGTGCCAGCAGCTTAGGGGGGCCCGGGGAGCTGTTTTTT; cdr3_aa: CASSLGGPGELFF
clone_size: -; cdr3_length: 14; v_call: TRBV5-1; d_call: TRBD2; j_call: TRBJ2-2; cdr3_nt: TGCGCCAGCAGCTTCGTAGCGGGGGCCGGGGAGCTGTTTTTT; cdr3_aa: CASSFVAGAGELFF
clone_size: -; cdr3_length: 13; v_call: TRBV11-1; d_call: -; j_call: TRBJ1-2; cdr3_nt: TGTGCCAGCAGCCCGAACCTCCAATATGGCTACACCTTC; cdr3_aa: CASSPNLQYGYTF
clone_size: -; cdr3_length: 14; v_call: TRBV29-1; d_call: TRBD1; j_call: TRBJ2-2; cdr3_nt: TGCAGCGGTGGACAGGGGGCCGCCATCGGGGAGCTGTTTTTT; cdr3_aa: CSGGQGAAIGELFF
clone_size: few; cdr3_length: 15; v_call: TRBV5-5; d_call: TRBD1; j_call: TRBJ1-1; cdr3_nt: TGTGCCAGCAGCGACACAGGGGACTTATACCCCAGGGCTTTCTTT; cdr3_aa: CASSDTGDLYPRAFF
clone_size: -; cdr3_length: 15; v_call: TRBV6-5; d_call: -; j_call: TRBJ2-6; cdr3_nt: TGTGCCAGCAGTTCTCCAGGGTCAGGGGCCAACGTCCTGACTTTC; cdr3_aa: CASSSPGSGANVLTF
clone_size: -; cdr3_length: 15; v_call: TRBV4-1; d_call: -; j_call: TRBJ1-6; cdr3_nt: TGCGCCAGCAGCCAAGTGGTGGGCCACAATTCACCCCTCCACTTT; cdr3_aa: CASSQVVGHNSPLHF
clone_size: -; cdr3_length: 12; v_call: TRBV7-2; d_call: -; j_call: TRBJ2-5; cdr3_nt: TGTGCCAGCAGCTTAGGCTCCGCGGCCCAGTACTTC; cdr3_aa: CASSLGSAAQYF
clone_size: few; cdr3_length: 15; v_call: TRBV7-8; d_call: TRBD1; j_call: TRBJ2-7; cdr3_nt: TGTGCCAGCAGCACATCAAGGACAGGGGGCGACGAGCAGTACTTC; cdr3_aa: CASSTSRTGGDEQYF
clone_size: -; cdr3_length: 13; v_call: TRBV19; d_call: -; j_call: TRBJ1-1; cdr3_nt: TGTGCCAGCAACCGGGAGGGGGACACTGAAGCTTTCTTT; cdr3_aa: CASNREGDTEAFF
clone_size: -; cdr3_length: 16; v_call: TRBV5-8; d_call: -; j_call: TRBJ2-5; cdr3_nt: TGTGCCAGCAGCTTGGGACAGGCGCTCTTCCAAGAGACCCAGTACTTC; cdr3_aa: CASSLGQALFQETQYF
clone_size: -; cdr3_length: 16; v_call: TRBV5-3; d_call: -; j_call: TRBJ1-3; cdr3_nt: TGTGCCAGAAGCTGTGAGCAGTGCTTCCCCGGAAACACCATATATTTT; cdr3_aa: CARSCEQCFPGNTIYF
clone_size: -; cdr3_length: 12; v_call: TRBV19; d_call: -; j_call: TRBJ1-1; cdr3_nt: TGTGCCAGTAGTATGCAGAACACTGAAGCTTTCTTT; cdr3_aa: CASSMQNTEAFF
clone_size: -; cdr3_length: 17; v_call: TRBV20-1; d_call: -; j_call: TRBJ2-2; cdr3_nt: TGCAGTGCTAGTAGGGGCTCTGTGGGGGTGGGCACCGGGGAGCTGTTTTTT; cdr3_aa: CSASRGSVGVGTGELFF
clone_size: -; cdr3_length: 15; v_call: TRBV25-1; d_call: TRBD1; j_call: TRBJ1-6; cdr3_nt: TGTGCCAGCCGGGGACAGACGGGCTATAATTCACCCCTCCACTTT; cdr3_aa: CASRGQTGYNSPLHF
clone_size: -; cdr3_length: 16; v_call: TRBV9; d_call: TRBD2; j_call: TRBJ2-5; cdr3_nt: TGTGCCAGCAGCCAATGGGGACTAGCGGGTGCGGAGACCCAGTACTTC; cdr3_aa: CASSQWGLAGAETQYF
clone_size: -; cdr3_length: 16; v_call: TRBV5-1; d_call: -; j_call: TRBJ2-1; cdr3_nt: TGCGCCAGCAGCTTGGCCGCGGGGAGAATAAACAATGAGCAGTTCTTC; cdr3_aa: CASSLAAGRINNEQFF
clone_size: -; cdr3_length: 17; v_call: TRBV4-1; d_call: -; j_call: TRBJ1-3; cdr3_nt: TGCGCCAGCAGCCAACCGACAGGCGCACCCTCTGGAAACACCATATATTTT; cdr3_aa: CASSQPTGAPSGNTIYF
clone_size: -; cdr3_length: 12; v_call: TRBV27; d_call: TRBD2; j_call: TRBJ2-7; cdr3_nt: TGTGCCGTCCATAGCGGGGGTCACGAGCAGTACTTC; cdr3_aa: CAVHSGGHEQYF
clone_size: few; cdr3_length: 11; v_call: TRBV20-1; d_call: -; j_call: TRBJ1-1; cdr3_nt: TGCAGTGCGGAGCGGCGGATTGAAGCTTTCTTT; cdr3_aa: CSAERRIEAFF
clone_size: -; cdr3_length: 12; v_call: TRBV28; d_call: -; j_call: TRBJ2-1; cdr3_nt: TGTGCCAGCAGTGTCTCCTACAATGAGCAGTTCTTC; cdr3_aa: CASSVSYNEQFF
clone_size: -; cdr3_length: 13; v_call: TRBV5-6; d_call: TRBD1; j_call: TRBJ1-2; cdr3_nt: TGTGCCAGCAGCGAGGGACAGGGGACTGACTACACCTTC; cdr3_aa: CASSEGQGTDYTF
clone_size: medium-sized; cdr3_length: 16; v_call: TRBV7-9; d_call: -; j_call: TRBJ1-4; cdr3_nt: TGTGCCAGCAGCTTAACTCGGGGTCCTACTAATGAAAAACTGTTTTTT; cdr3_aa: CASSLTRGPTNEKLFF
clone_size: -; cdr3_length: 15; v_call: TRBV7-8; d_call: -; j_call: TRBJ1-5; cdr3_nt: TGTGCCAGCAGCTTAGTTCCGCAGTTCAATCAGCCCCAGCATTTT; cdr3_aa: CASSLVPQFNQPQHF
clone_size: few; cdr3_length: 16; v_call: TRBV9; d_call: TRBD1; j_call: TRBJ1-4; cdr3_nt: TGTGCCAGCAGCGTTTCACAGGGGAGCCAAAATGAAAAACTGTTTTTT; cdr3_aa: CASSVSQGSQNEKLFF
clone_size: once; cdr3_length: 13; v_call: TRBV6-5; d_call: -; j_call: TRBJ1-6; cdr3_nt: TGTGCCAGCAGTAGTCCTTCCTCGCCACCCCTCCACTTT; cdr3_aa: CASSSPSSPPLHF
clone_size: -; cdr3_length: 14; v_call: TRBV6-5; d_call: -; j_call: TRBJ1-4; cdr3_nt: TGTGCCAGCAGCGCGGGTTCTTCGGGGGAAAAACTGTTTTTT; cdr3_aa: CASSAGSSGEKLFF
clone_size: -; cdr3_length: 15; v_call: TRBV21-1; d_call: -; j_call: TRBJ2-3; cdr3_nt: TGTGCCAGCAGAACCGAGCCCGGTTGTACAGATACGCAGTATTTT; cdr3_aa: CASRTEPGCTDTQYF
clone_size: -; cdr3_length: 11; v_call: TRBV20-1; d_call: -; j_call: TRBJ2-7; cdr3_nt: TGCAGTGCTCCAGGCAGGGGCGAGCAGTACTTC; cdr3_aa: CSAPGRGEQYF
clone_size: once; cdr3_length: 15; v_call: TRBV19; d_call: TRBD2; j_call: TRBJ2-1; cdr3_nt: TGTGCCAGTAGCCCAGGGAGGGAGGGGTTTAATGAGCAGTTCTTC; cdr3_aa: CASSPGREGFNEQFF
clone_size: -; cdr3_length: 15; v_call: TRBV2; d_call: -; j_call: TRBJ1-5; cdr3_nt: TGTGCCAGCGGGTCCGGGGGCACCACGGGGGAGCCCCAGCATTTT; cdr3_aa: CASGSGGTTGEPQHF
clone_size: -; cdr3_length: 13; v_call: TRBV6-5; d_call: -; j_call: TRBJ1-2; cdr3_nt: TGTGCCAGCAGTTACTGGGGAGAGGATGGCTACACCTTC; cdr3_aa: CASSYWGEDGYTF
clone_size: -; cdr3_length: 13; v_call: TRBV28; d_call: -; j_call: TRBJ1-3; cdr3_nt: TGTGCCAGCAGTTTTAGAGGAGGAAACACCATATATTTT; cdr3_aa: CASSFRGGNTIYF
clone_size: -; cdr3_length: 14; v_call: TRBV4-2; d_call: -; j_call: TRBJ1-2; cdr3_nt: TGTGCCAGCAGCCAGGTGGACAGAAACTATGGCTACACCTTC; cdr3_aa: CASSQVDRNYGYTF
clone_size: -; cdr3_length: 13; v_call: TRBV2; d_call: -; j_call: TRBJ1-1; cdr3_nt: TGTGCCAGCAGTGAGATCTCGAACACTGAAGCTTTCTTT; cdr3_aa: CASSEISNTEAFF
clone_size: -; cdr3_length: 15; v_call: TRBV28; d_call: TRBD1; j_call: TRBJ1-6; cdr3_nt: TGTGCCAGCAGGCAGGACAGGGGGGGATATTCACCCCTCCACTTT; cdr3_aa: CASRQDRGGYSPLHF
clone_size: -; cdr3_length: 12; v_call: TRBV5-6; d_call: -; j_call: TRBJ1-1; cdr3_nt: TGTGCCAGCAGCCGAGAGGACACTGAAGCTTTCTTT; cdr3_aa: CASSREDTEAFF
clone_size: once; cdr3_length: 13; v_call: TRBV9; d_call: -; j_call: TRBJ1-6; cdr3_nt: TGTGCCAGCAGCGTAGAGTCTAATTCACCCCTCCACTTT; cdr3_aa: CASSVESNSPLHF